This T cell receptor beta chain is from a study of cytotoxic CD8 clonotypes in ibrutinib-treated CLL. Notes on the study in general: Under treatment, the uncommon public clonotypes either contracted or remained stable.

This clone was counted only a few times. What it recognizes is unknown. V shed 6 bases, J shed 3 bases, and the junction held 3 bases outside the gene matches. Germline CDR1 MDHEN, CDR2 SYDVKM. The CDR3 has 14 residues. Only in-frame clones appear in the TCRdb table, and some are missing; sequencing was by immunoSEQ multiplex PCR. Among 50,000 to 60,000 clones listed, over 80% were seen once. The sample here was PBMCs, taken after 24 months of ibrutinib treatment. This TCR derives from a human donor with chronic lymphocytic leukemia. The gene calls are TRBV28 and TRBJ1-4; the match to TRBD1 covers 8 bases. DNA for the CDR3: TGTGCCAGCAGGGACAGGGTTGCTAATGAAAAACTGTTTTTT. It specifies CASRDRVANEKLFF.